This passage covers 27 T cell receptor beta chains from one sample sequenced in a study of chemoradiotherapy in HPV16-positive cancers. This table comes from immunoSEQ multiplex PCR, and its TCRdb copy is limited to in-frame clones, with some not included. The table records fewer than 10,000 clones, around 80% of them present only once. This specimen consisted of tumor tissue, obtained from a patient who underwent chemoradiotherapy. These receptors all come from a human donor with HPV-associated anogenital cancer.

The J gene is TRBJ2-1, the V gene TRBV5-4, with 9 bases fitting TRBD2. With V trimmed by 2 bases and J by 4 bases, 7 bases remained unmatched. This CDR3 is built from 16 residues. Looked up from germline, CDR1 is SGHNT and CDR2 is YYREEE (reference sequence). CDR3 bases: TGTGCCAGCAGCTTAGGAGCGGGAGGTCAGTACAATGAGCAGTTCTTC. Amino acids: CASSLGAGGQYNEQFF.

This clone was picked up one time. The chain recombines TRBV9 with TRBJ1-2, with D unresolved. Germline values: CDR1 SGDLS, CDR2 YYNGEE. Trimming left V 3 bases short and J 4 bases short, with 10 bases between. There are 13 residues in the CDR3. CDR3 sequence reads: CASSADGLYGYTF. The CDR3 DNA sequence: TGTGCCAGCAGCGCAGACGGACTCTATGGCTACACCTTC.

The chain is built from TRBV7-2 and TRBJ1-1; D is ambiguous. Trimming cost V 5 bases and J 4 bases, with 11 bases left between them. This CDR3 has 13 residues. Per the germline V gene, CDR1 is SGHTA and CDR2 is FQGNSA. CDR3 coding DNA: TGTGCCAGCAGCCCCGAAGGGAGCACTGAAGCTTTCTTT. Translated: CASSPEGSTEAFF. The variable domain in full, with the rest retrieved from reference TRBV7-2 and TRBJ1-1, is GAGVSQSPSNKVTEKGKDVELRCDPISGHTALYWYRQSLGQGLEFLIYFQGNSAPDKSGLPSDRFSAERTGGSVSTLTIQRTQQEDSAVYLCASSPEGSTEAFFGQGTRLTVV.

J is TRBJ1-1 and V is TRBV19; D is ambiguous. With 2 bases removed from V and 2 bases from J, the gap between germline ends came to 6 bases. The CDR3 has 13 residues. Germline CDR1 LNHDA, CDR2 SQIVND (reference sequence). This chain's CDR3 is CASSISVNTEAFF. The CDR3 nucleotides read TGTGCCAGTAGTATATCAGTTAACACTGAAGCTTTCTTT.

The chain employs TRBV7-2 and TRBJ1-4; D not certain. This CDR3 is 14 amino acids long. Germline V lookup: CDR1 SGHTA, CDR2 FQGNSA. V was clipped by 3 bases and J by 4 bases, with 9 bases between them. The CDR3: CASSFSGLNEKLFF. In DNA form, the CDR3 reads TGTGCCAGCAGCTTTTCGGGTCTTAATGAAAAACTGTTTTTT.

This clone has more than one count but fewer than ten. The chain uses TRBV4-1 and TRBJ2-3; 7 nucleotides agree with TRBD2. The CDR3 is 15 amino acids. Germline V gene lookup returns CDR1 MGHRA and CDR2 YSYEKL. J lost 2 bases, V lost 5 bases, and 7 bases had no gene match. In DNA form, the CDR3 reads TGCGCCAGCAGCGCGACGGGAGGCACCACAGATACGCAGTATTTT. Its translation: CASSATGGTTDTQYF.

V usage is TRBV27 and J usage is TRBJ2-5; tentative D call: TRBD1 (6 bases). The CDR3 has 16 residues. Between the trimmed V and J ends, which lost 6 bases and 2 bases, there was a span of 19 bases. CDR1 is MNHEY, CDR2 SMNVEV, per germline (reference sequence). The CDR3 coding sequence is TGTGCCAGCAGGCCTCAACCGATGGACAGTCAAGAGACCCAGTACTTC. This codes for CASRPQPMDSQETQYF.

The CDR3 DNA reads TGCGCCAGCAGCTCACAGGGCGGCGGGGAGCTGTTTTTT. Protein: CASSSQGGGELFF. V gene TRBV5-1 combines with J gene TRBJ2-2; D may be TRBD1 (6 bases). CDR1 SGHRS and CDR2 YFSETQ come from the germline V gene. The CDR3 contains 13 residues. V was clipped by 3 bases and J by 7 bases, with 10 bases between them.

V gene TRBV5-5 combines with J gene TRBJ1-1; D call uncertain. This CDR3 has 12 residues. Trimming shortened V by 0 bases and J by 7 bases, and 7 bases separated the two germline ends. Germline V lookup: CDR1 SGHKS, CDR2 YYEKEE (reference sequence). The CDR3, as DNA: TGTGCCAGCAGCTTGGGGGCCAGTGAAGCTTTCTTT. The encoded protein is CASSLGASEAFF.

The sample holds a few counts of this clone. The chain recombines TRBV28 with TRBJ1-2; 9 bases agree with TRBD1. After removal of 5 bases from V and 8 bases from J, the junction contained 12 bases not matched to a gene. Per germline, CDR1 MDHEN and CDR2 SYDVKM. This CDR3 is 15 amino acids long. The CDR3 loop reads CASSHSDRGMGGYTF. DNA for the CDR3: TGTGCCAGCAGTCACTCCGACAGGGGGATGGGAGGCTACACCTTC.

As DNA, the CDR3 is TGTGCCAGCAGGCAGGGGGAAAAACTGTTTTTT. Its protein product is CASRQGEKLFF. The rearrangement joins TRBV6-5 to TRBJ1-4, with a tentative D call TRBD1 (6 bases). With 6 bases removed from V and 8 bases from J, the gap between germline ends came to 7 bases. This CDR3 contains 11 residues. CDR1 is MNHEY and CDR2 is SVGAGI in the germline V gene.

CDR3 bases: TGCGCCAGCAGCCCCCTCTGGCGGGCCCCCTATGGCTACACCTTC. It codes for CASSPLWRAPYGYTF. The chain has TRBV4-1 and TRBJ1-2; D unresolved. V dropped 4 bases and J dropped 4 bases, with 16 bases sitting between them. The CDR3 is made up of 15 amino acids. The germline V gene encodes CDR1 MGHRA and CDR2 YSYEKL.

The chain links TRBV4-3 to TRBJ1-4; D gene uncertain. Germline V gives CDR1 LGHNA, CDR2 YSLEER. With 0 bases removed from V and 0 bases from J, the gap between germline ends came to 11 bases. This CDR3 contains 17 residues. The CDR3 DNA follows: TGCGCCAGCAGCCAAGATATGGCAGCCCCAACTAATGAAAAACTGTTTTTT. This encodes CASSQDMAAPTNEKLFF.

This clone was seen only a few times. CDR3: CASDRGGSGNTIYF. Here the CDR3 DNA reads TGTGCCAGTGACAGGGGAGGCTCTGGAAACACCATATATTTT. The genes are TRBV25-1 and TRBJ1-3; 8 nucleotides agree with TRBD1. CDR1 and CDR2 (germline): MGHDK, SYGVNS. Unmatched junction bases numbered 4, after V lost 9 bases and J lost 0 bases. The CDR3 is made up of 14 amino acids. The variable domain in full, with the rest retrieved from reference TRBV25-1 and TRBJ1-3, is EADIYQTPRYLVIGTGKKITLECSQTMGHDKMYWYQQDPGMELHLIHYSYGVNSTEKGDLSSESTVSRIRTEHFPLTLESARPSHTSQYLCASDRGGSGNTIYFGEGSWLTVV.

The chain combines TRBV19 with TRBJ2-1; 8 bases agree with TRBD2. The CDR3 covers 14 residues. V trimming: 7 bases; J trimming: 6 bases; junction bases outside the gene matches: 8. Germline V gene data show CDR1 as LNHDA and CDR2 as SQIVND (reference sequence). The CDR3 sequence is CASTREDLPNEQFF. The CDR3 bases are TGTGCCAGTACGCGGGAGGATCTCCCCAATGAGCAGTTCTTC.

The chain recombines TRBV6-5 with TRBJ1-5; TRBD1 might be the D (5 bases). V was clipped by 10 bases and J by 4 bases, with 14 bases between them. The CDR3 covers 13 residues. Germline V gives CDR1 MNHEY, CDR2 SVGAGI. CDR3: CATARGPNQPQHF. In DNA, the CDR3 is TGTGCCACAGCAAGGGGCCCTAATCAGCCCCAGCATTTT.

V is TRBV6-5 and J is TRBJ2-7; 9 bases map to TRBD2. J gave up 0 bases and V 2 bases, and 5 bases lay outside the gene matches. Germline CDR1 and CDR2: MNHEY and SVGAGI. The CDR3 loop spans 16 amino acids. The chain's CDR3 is CASSYESSGNSYEQYF. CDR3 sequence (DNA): TGTGCCAGCAGTTACGAATCTAGCGGGAACTCCTACGAGCAGTACTTC.

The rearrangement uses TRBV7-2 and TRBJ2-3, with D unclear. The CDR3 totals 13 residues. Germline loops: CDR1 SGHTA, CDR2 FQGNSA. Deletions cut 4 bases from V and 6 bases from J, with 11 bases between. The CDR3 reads CASSSLTADTQYF. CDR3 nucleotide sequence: TGTGCCAGCAGCTCACTGACCGCCGATACGCAGTATTTT. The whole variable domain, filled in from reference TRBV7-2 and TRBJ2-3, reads GAGVSQSPSNKVTEKGKDVELRCDPISGHTALYWYRQSLGQGLEFLIYFQGNSAPDKSGLPSDRFSAERTGGSVSTLTIQRTQQEDSAVYLCASSSLTADTQYFGPGTRLTVL.

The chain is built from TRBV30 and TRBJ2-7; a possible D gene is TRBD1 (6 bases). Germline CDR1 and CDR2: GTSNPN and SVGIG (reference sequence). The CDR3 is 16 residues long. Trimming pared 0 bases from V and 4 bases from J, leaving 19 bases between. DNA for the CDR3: TGTGCCTGGAGTGTAGGGGTGGGACACCACAAGTACGAGCAGTACTTC. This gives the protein CAWSVGVGHHKYEQYF.

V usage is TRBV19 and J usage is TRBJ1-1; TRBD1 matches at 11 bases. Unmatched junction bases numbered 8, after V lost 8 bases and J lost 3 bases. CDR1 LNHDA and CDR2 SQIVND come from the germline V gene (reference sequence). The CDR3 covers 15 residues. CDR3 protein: CASSGTGGMDTEAFF. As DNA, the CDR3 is TGTGCCAGTTCCGGGACAGGGGGTATGGACACTGAAGCTTTCTTT.

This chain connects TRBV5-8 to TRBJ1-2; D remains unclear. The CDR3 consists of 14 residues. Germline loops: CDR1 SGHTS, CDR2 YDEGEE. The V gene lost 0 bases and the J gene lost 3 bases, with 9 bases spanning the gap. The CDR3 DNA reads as TGTGCCAGCAGCTTGGCGGGGAGGGACTATGGCTACACCTTC. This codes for CASSLAGRDYGYTF.

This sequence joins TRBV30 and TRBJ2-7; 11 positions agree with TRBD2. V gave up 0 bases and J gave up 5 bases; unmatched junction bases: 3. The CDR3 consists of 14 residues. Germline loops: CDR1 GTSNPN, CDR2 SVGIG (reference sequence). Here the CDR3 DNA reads TGTGCCTGGAGTGTAACTAGCGGGAGTGACGAGCAGTACTTC. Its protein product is CAWSVTSGSDEQYF.

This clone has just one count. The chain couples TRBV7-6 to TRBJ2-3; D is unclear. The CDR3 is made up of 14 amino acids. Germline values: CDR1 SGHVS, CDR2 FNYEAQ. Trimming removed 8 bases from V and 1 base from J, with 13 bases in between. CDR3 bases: TGTGCCAGCTCATTCAACGGAGGCACAGATACGCAGTATTTT. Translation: CASSFNGGTDTQYF.

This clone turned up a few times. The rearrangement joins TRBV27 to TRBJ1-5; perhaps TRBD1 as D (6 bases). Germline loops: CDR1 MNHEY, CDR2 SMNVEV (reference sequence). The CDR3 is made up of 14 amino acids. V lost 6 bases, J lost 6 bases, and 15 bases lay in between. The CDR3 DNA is TGTGCCAGCAGGCCGCCAGGGGCGGGTCAGCCCCAGCATTTT. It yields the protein CASRPPGAGQPQHF.

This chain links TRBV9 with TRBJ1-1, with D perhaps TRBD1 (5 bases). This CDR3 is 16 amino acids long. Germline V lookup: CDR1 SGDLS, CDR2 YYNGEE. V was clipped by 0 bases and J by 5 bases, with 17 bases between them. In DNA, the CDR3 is TGTGCCAGCAGCGTAGGAGTGTCGGGGACGAAAACTGAAGCTTTCTTT. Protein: CASSVGVSGTKTEAFF.

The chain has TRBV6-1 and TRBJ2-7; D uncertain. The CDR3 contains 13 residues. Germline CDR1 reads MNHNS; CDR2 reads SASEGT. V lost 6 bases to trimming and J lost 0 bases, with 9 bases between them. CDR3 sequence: CASRLASSYEQYV. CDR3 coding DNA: TGTGCCAGCAGGCTGGCCAGCTCCTACGAGCAGTACGTC.

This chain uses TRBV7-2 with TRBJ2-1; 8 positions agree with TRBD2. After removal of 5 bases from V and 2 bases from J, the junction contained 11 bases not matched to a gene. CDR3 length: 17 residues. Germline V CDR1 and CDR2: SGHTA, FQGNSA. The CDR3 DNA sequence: TGTGCCAGCAGCCCACTGGTACAGCGGGGGACCTACAATGAGCAGTTCTTC. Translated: CASSPLVQRGTYNEQFF.